The 18 T cell receptor beta chains presented below share a single source sample, sequenced in a study of blood T cells in healthy people across ages. A second PCR of roughly 7 to 11 cycles used a sample-barcoded 5' primer and a J-beta primer mix. TCRdb analysed the 5' RACE reads with MiXCR anew, one entry per CDR3 protein. The sample consists of around 850,000 distinct CDR3 sequences, around 36% of them appearing once. The sample comprised blood. Receptor source: a man aged 18 to 29 in good health.

This clonotype has a handful of counts. The gene calls are TRBV5-6 and TRBJ1-1; 7 bases fit TRBD1. V shed 1 base and J 0 bases; nucleotides not matched to a gene: 12. Germline values: CDR1 SGHDT, CDR2 YYEEEE. The CDR3 runs to 18 residues. The CDR3 loop reads CASSLLRDSRRMNTEAFF. CDR3 bases: TGTGCCAGCAGCTTGCTTCGGGACAGCCGGCGCATGAACACTGAAGCTTTCTTT.

Many counts were recorded for this clonotype. The chain uses TRBV12-3 or TRBV12-4 and TRBJ1-2, with a tentative D call TRBD1 (5 bases). Between the trimmed V and J ends, which lost 6 bases and 4 bases, there was a span of 12 bases. This CDR3 region has 13 residues. DNA of the CDR3: TGTGCCAGCAGGGATCGACAGCTCTATGGCTACACCTTC. Translated, it gives CASRDRQLYGYTF.

This clonotype appeared a few times. V usage is TRBV21-1 and J usage is TRBJ1-4. TRBV21-1 is shown as a pseudogene. This CDR3 has 11 amino acids. In DNA, the CDR3 is TGTGCCAGCAGCCCGGAGGAAAAACTGTTTTTT. Its protein product is CASSPEEKLFF.

CDR3 residues: CASSGGLDVGAFF. CDR3 nucleotide sequence: TGTGCCAGCAGTGGCGGTTTGGACGTTGGGGCTTTCTTT. The rearrangement links TRBV2 to TRBJ1-1; no clear D gene. The CDR3 is made up of 13 amino acids. CDR1 SNHLY and CDR2 FYNNEI come from the germline V gene. The V and J ends lost 4 bases and 11 bases respectively, with 17 bases between them. The full variable domain, with the rest looked up from reference TRBV2 and TRBJ1-1, is EPEVTQTPSHQVTQMGQEVILRCVPISNHLYFYWYRQILGQKVEFLVSFYNNEISEKSEIFDDQFSVERPDGSNFTLKIRSTKLEDSAMYFCASSGGLDVGAFFGQGTRLTVV.

The genes are TRBV28 and TRBJ2-7, with TRBD2 matching 8 bases. The J call is in doubt because the DNA end fits TRBJ2-5 better. This CDR3 contains 15 residues. Germline CDR1 MDHEN, CDR2 SYDVKM. CDR3 sequence: CASSSPGLEEETQYF. CDR3 bases: TGTGCCAGCAGCTCACCGGGACTAGAGGAAGAGACCCAGTACTTC.

The chain combines TRBV14 with TRBJ2-7; 9 nucleotides agree with TRBD2. Trimming removed 5 bases from V and 7 bases from J; junction bases left unmatched: 15. The CDR3 covers 16 residues. Germline CDR1 is SGHDN and CDR2 is FVKESK. The CDR3 loop is CASSALAGAPYNEQYF. The CDR3 coding sequence is TGTGCCAGCAGCGCATTAGCGGGGGCCCCTTACAATGAGCAGTACTTC.

This clonotype has ten or more counts. The V call is TRBV10-3, the J call TRBJ1-2; 10 bases are shared with TRBD1. CDR1 is ENHRY and CDR2 is SYGVKD in the germline V gene. J gave up 9 bases and V 6 bases, and 10 bases lay outside the gene matches. CDR3 length equals 14 residues. CDR3 sequence reads: CAISPGGTGVRYTF. CDR3 nucleotide sequence: TGTGCCATCAGCCCCGGTGGGACAGGGGTTCGCTACACCTTC.

The V call is TRBV29-1, the J call TRBJ1-1, with D possibly being TRBD1 (5 bases). CDR1 and CDR2 from the germline V gene are SQVTM and ANQGSEA. The CDR3 spans 15 residues. The ends were cut back, 6 bases at V and 2 bases at J, with 19 bases in the middle. CDR3 protein: CSVSFPRVDNTEAFF. CDR3 DNA: TGCAGCGTATCATTTCCCAGGGTCGACAACACTGAAGCTTTCTTT.

The chain is built from TRBV5-1 and TRBJ2-5; D tentatively reads TRBD1 or TRBD2 (6 bases each). CDR1 SGHRS and CDR2 YFSETQ come from the germline V gene. The CDR3 is 15 residues long. Between the trimmed V and J ends, which lost 3 bases and 11 bases, there was a span of 23 bases. This chain's CDR3 is CASSWDPGAYNEQYF. The CDR3 nucleotides are TGCGCCAGCAGCTGGGACCCGGGGGCCTACAATGAGCAGTACTTC.

This chain uses TRBV6-5 with TRBJ2-7; D is ambiguous. This CDR3 comprises 14 residues. Germline lookup yields CDR1 MNHEY and CDR2 SVGAGI. Deletions cut 7 bases from V and 2 bases from J, with 15 bases between. As DNA, the CDR3 is TGTGCCAGCACCTCATATGTGGGCGCCTACGAGCAGTACTTC. Its protein product is CASTSYVGAYEQYF.

This clonotype was picked up many times. The genes are TRBV10-3 and TRBJ2-1; a weak D match, TRBD2 (6 bases). This CDR3 region has 16 residues. Germline values: CDR1 ENHRY, CDR2 SYGVKD. V was clipped by 3 bases and J by 3 bases, with 15 bases between them. In DNA form, the CDR3 reads TGTGCCATCAGTGATAGTGAGGGGACTGTCTACAATGAGCAGTTCTTC. It is translated as CAISDSEGTVYNEQFF.

This clonotype was detected only a few times. The V and J genes are TRBV9 and TRBJ1-2; D gene uncertain. Germline V lookup: CDR1 SGDLS, CDR2 YYNGEE. This CDR3 region has 13 residues. V was shortened by 0 bases and J by 8 bases, with 11 bases between the two germline ends. CDR3 amino acids: CASSVVGGSGYTF. The CDR3 DNA reads as TGTGCCAGCAGCGTAGTAGGAGGGTCCGGCTACACCTTC.

This clonotype was seen at least ten times. The J gene is TRBJ2-7, the V gene TRBV7-8; 10 bases agree with TRBD2. The germline V gene encodes CDR1 SGHVS and CDR2 FQNEAQ. This CDR3 has 13 amino acids. Unmatched junction bases numbered 5, after V lost 5 bases and J lost 7 bases. The chain's CDR3 is CASSGQLAGEQYF. CDR3 in DNA: TGTGCCAGCAGCGGCCAACTAGCGGGGGAGCAGTACTTC.

The chain carries TRBV20-1 and TRBJ2-1; 8 bases align to TRBD2. The V gene's germline CDR1 is DFQATT and CDR2 SNEGSKA (reference sequence). The CDR3 spans 16 residues. The V segment lost 6 bases and the J segment 0 bases; nucleotides outside the gene matches: 10. In DNA form, the CDR3 reads TGCAGTGCCGCCTACCTACTAGCGGACTCCTACAATGAGCAGTTCTTC. Amino acid sequence: CSAAYLLADSYNEQFF.

This chain connects TRBV18 to TRBJ1-1; 10 bases fit TRBD1. J was trimmed by 10 bases and V by 3 bases; bases with no gene match: 8. CDR1 KGHSH and CDR2 LQKENI come from the germline V gene. CDR3 length: 14 amino acids. The chain's CDR3 is CASSPDRGSLVAFF. The CDR3 DNA sequence: TGTGCCAGCTCACCGGACAGGGGGAGTTTGGTAGCTTTCTTT.

The rearrangement links TRBV5-1 to TRBJ2-5; D gene unclear. V dropped 0 bases and J dropped 0 bases, with 6 bases sitting between them. This CDR3 contains 14 residues. Per germline, CDR1 SGHRS and CDR2 YFSETQ. The DNA of the CDR3 is TGCGCCAGCAGCTTGGTAGAGAACCAAGAGACCCAGTACTTC. Encoded protein: CASSLVENQETQYF.

The chain combines TRBV20-1 with TRBJ1-6; D is uncertain. The CDR3 length is 14 residues. CDR1 DFQATT and CDR2 SNEGSKA come from the germline V gene (reference sequence). Trimming stripped 4 bases from V and 7 bases from J, with 14 bases between. CDR3 nucleotide sequence: TGCAGTGCTACAGGTTTCGTGGTCAATTCACCCCTCCACTTT. Translated, it gives CSATGFVVNSPLHF.

V usage is TRBV3-1 and J usage is TRBJ2-4; 8 bases are a match to TRBD2. J lost 0 bases, V lost 1 base, and 11 bases had no gene match. CDR3 size: 19 residues. The germline V gene has CDR1 LGHDT and CDR2 YNNKEL (reference sequence). The CDR3 nucleotides read TGTGCCAGCAGCCAAGCCATCCCGGGACTAGACTTAGCCAAAAACATTCAGTACTTC. Protein sequence: CASSQAIPGLDLAKNIQYF.